The 26 T cell receptor beta chains presented below share a single source sample, sequenced in a study of blood T cell repertoires in COVID-19. Measured with immunoSEQ multiplex PCR; TCRdb has only the in-frame clones, and not every one. Of approximately 97,000 clones listed, roughly nine tenths are singletons. What was sequenced was peripheral blood. The receptors derive from a man aged 55 to 70 with acute or convalescent COVID-19.

V usage is TRBV5-8 and J usage is TRBJ1-2, with D possibly matching TRBD1 (6 bases). Germline V gives CDR1 SGHTS, CDR2 YDEGEE. This CDR3 region has 14 residues. The V end lost 6 bases, the J end lost 7 bases, and 19 bases lay between the germline ends. The CDR3 DNA is TGTGCCAGCAATGGAGGACAGCGCGTGGGTGGCTACACCTTC. Protein product: CASNGGQRVGGYTF.

V gene TRBV29-1 combines with J gene TRBJ1-2, with 8 bases that match TRBD1. V shed 7 bases, J shed 5 bases, and the junction held 12 bases outside the gene matches. The length of the CDR3 is 14 residues. CDR1 and CDR2 from the germline V gene are SQVTM and ANQGSEA. The CDR3 coding sequence is TGCAGCGCTGGGGGTGGACAGGGAACTTATGGCTACACCTTC. Amino acid sequence: CSAGGGQGTYGYTF.

The rearrangement uses TRBV5-1 and TRBJ1-3; no definite D call. The CDR3 contains 14 residues. Trimming removed 4 bases at V and 0 bases at J, with 8 bases between. Germline CDR1 is SGHRS and CDR2 is YFSETQ. DNA for the CDR3: TGCGCCAGCAGCAAGGGAGACTCTGGAAACACCATATATTTT. Its protein is CASSKGDSGNTIYF.

The chain employs TRBV29-1 and TRBJ2-3; 8 bases are a match to TRBD2. Germline V gives CDR1 SQVTM, CDR2 ANQGSEA. This CDR3 is built from 14 residues. The V segment lost 3 bases and the J segment 4 bases; nucleotides outside the gene matches: 6. CDR3 loop: CSVDFGTRADTQYF. The CDR3 bases are TGCAGCGTTGATTTTGGGACTAGGGCAGATACGCAGTATTTT.

This clone showed up just a few times. The V and J genes are TRBV29-1 and TRBJ1-2; D unclear. V was pared by 2 bases and J by 2 bases, with 12 bases between. Germline CDR1 and CDR2: SQVTM and ANQGSEA. CDR3 length: 14 residues. DNA for the CDR3: TGCAGCGTTGAAAAGCCCAGGAAGAACTATGGCTACACCTTC. Translated: CSVEKPRKNYGYTF. Variable domain in full (rest from reference TRBV29-1 and TRBJ1-2): SAVISQKPSRDICQRGTSLTIQCQVDSQVTMMFWYRQQPGQSLTLIATANQGSEATYESGFVIDKFPISRPNLTFSTLTVSNMSPEDSSIYLCSVEKPRKNYGYTFGSGTRLTVV.

In the case of this clone: Additional DNA sequences in this sample encode the identical CDR3. V is TRBV9 and J is TRBJ2-2, with a tentative D call TRBD2 (5 bases). The V end lost 3 bases, the J end lost 3 bases, and 6 bases lay between the germline ends. The CDR3 runs 13 residues. Germline V lookup: CDR1 SGDLS, CDR2 YYNGEE. The CDR3 bases are TGTGCCAGCAGCGCCGGGGACACCGGGGAGCTGTTTTTT. As protein: CASSAGDTGELFF.

This chain joins TRBV3-1 (or the pseudogene TRBV3-2) and TRBJ2-7; D not certain. The CDR3 length is 13 residues. In germline, CDR1 is LGHDT, CDR2 YNNKEL (reference sequence). V was clipped by 1 base and J by 7 bases, with 11 bases between them. In nucleotides, the CDR3 is TGTGCCAGCAGCCAAGGGTCCTTACGGGAGCAGTACTTC. Protein: CASSQGSLREQYF.

The V and J genes are TRBV14 and TRBJ1-5; unclear D gene. The CDR3 runs to 13 residues. Per the germline V gene, CDR1 is SGHDN and CDR2 is FVKESK. V was trimmed by 0 bases and J by 5 bases, leaving 5 bases between them. The CDR3 nucleotides read TGTGCCAGCAGCCAAGATGGAGATCAGCCCCAGCATTTT. This sequence encodes CASSQDGDQPQHF.

The chain is built from TRBV19 and TRBJ1-1, with a weak D call TRBD1 (5 bases). The CDR3 sequence is 15 residues long. Trimming removed 5 bases from V and 0 bases from J, with 13 bases in between. CDR1 and CDR2 from the germline V gene are LNHDA and SQIVND (reference sequence). The CDR3 protein is CASSGGDVMNTEAFF. CDR3 DNA sequence: TGTGCCAGTAGTGGGGGGGACGTTATGAACACTGAAGCTTTCTTT.

This chain links TRBV6-1 with TRBJ1-2, with 7 bases aligning to TRBD1. The germline gives CDR1 MNHNS, CDR2 SASEGT. The CDR3 sequence is 13 residues long. The V gene end was trimmed by 3 bases and the J gene end by 8 bases; junction bases not matched to a gene: 6. CDR3 residues: CASSEGRGGGYTF. DNA of the CDR3: TGTGCCAGCAGTGAGGGTAGAGGGGGCGGCTACACCTTC.

The V and J genes are TRBV11-3 and TRBJ2-1; TRBD1 might be the D (5 bases). CDR1 and CDR2 (germline): SGHNT, YENEEA. The length of the CDR3 is 17 residues. V lost 1 base, J lost 1 base, and 14 bases lay in between. The CDR3 DNA is TGTGCCAGCAGCTTAGGTTTCCAGGACACTTCCTACAATGAGCAGTTCTTC. It encodes CASSLGFQDTSYNEQFF.

V usage is TRBV15 and J usage is TRBJ1-3, with TRBD1 matching 8 bases. Germline assignment: CDR1 LNHNV and CDR2 YYDKDF (reference sequence). The CDR3 sequence is 19 residues long. The trim removed 0 bases at V and 4 bases at J, leaving 14 bases unmatched. The CDR3 loop reads CATSRDRGQGVRTGNTIYF. The DNA for the CDR3 is TGTGCCACCAGCAGAGACCGAGGACAGGGCGTCCGTACGGGAAACACCATATATTTT.

The chain uses TRBV4-1 and TRBJ2-7, with TRBD1 identical over 7 bases. The CDR3 extends over 16 amino acids. Germline V CDR1 and CDR2: MGHRA, YSYEKL. J was trimmed by 3 bases and V by 3 bases; bases with no gene match: 11. CDR3 sequence (DNA): TGCGCCAGCAGCCAGCCCGTCCGGGACAGATACTACGAGCAGTACTTC. This encodes CASSQPVRDRYYEQYF.

The chain joins TRBV30 to TRBJ1-3; 7 bases agree with TRBD1. V was pared by 4 bases and J by 4 bases, with 4 bases of the junction left unmatched. Looked up from germline, CDR1 is GTSNPN and CDR2 is SVGIG (reference sequence). There are 13 residues in the CDR3. CDR3 amino acids: CAWTRGQGNTIYF. The CDR3 region has the DNA TGTGCCTGGACTAGGGGACAGGGAAACACCATATATTTT.

The rearrangement uses TRBV6-5 and TRBJ1-2, with TRBD1 identical over 7 bases. The germline V gene encodes CDR1 MNHEY and CDR2 SVGAGI. The CDR3 has 14 residues. The ends lost 6 bases at V and 3 bases at J; junction bases unmatched: 7. The CDR3 sequence is CASREGALDYGYTF. The CDR3 DNA sequence: TGTGCCAGCAGAGAGGGGGCTCTCGACTATGGCTACACCTTC.

This sequence joins TRBV7-8 and TRBJ2-1; 9 bases align to TRBD2. The germline V gene encodes CDR1 SGHVS and CDR2 FQNEAQ. V lost 5 bases to trimming and J lost 9 bases; unmatched junction nucleotides: 11. This CDR3 is 15 amino acids long. CDR3 protein: CASSPAGGQGTEQFF. The CDR3 bases are TGTGCCAGCAGCCCCGCGGGGGGGCAGGGTACTGAGCAGTTCTTC.

The chain recombines TRBV2 with TRBJ1-2; possible D gene TRBD1, 5 bases. The germline gives CDR1 SNHLY, CDR2 FYNNEI. V dropped 3 bases and J dropped 4 bases, with 9 bases sitting between them. CDR3 length: 13 residues. CDR3: CASSERRGYGYTF. Written as DNA, the CDR3 is TGTGCCAGCAGTGAGAGGAGGGGCTATGGCTACACCTTC.

This sequence joins TRBV6-6 and TRBJ1-2, with D perhaps TRBD1 (6 bases). Germline assignment: CDR1 MNHNY and CDR2 SVGAGI (reference sequence). This CDR3 has 12 residues. Trimming pared 6 bases from V and 5 bases from J, leaving 10 bases between. DNA for the CDR3: TGTGCCAGCAGACAGGACAGTTATGGCTACACCTTC. Translated, it gives CASRQDSYGYTF.

The genes are TRBV19 and TRBJ1-2; D gene uncertain. V was shortened by 2 bases and J by 8 bases, with 12 bases between the two germline ends. The CDR3 loop spans 13 amino acids. Germline CDR1 is LNHDA and CDR2 is SQIVND (reference sequence). This CDR3 is CASSITGEGGYTF. As DNA, the CDR3 is TGTGCCAGTAGTATAACTGGGGAGGGAGGCTACACCTTC.

The chain joins TRBV7-8 to TRBJ2-3; 10 bases agree with TRBD2. The V gene end was trimmed by 2 bases and the J gene end by 3 bases; junction bases not matched to a gene: 11. Germline V lookup: CDR1 SGHVS, CDR2 FQNEAQ. The CDR3 contains 18 residues. CDR3 in DNA: TGTGCCAGCAGCTTACGAAGACTAGCGGGTGGGGTTACAGATACGCAGTATTTT. Translated, it gives CASSLRRLAGGVTDTQYF.

This chain links TRBV19 with TRBJ1-5; D perhaps matches TRBD1 (5 bases). Trimming pared 5 bases from V and 0 bases from J, leaving 11 bases between. Germline CDR1 and CDR2: LNHDA and SQIVND (reference sequence). The CDR3 runs to 15 residues. CDR3 loop: CASSWTPYSNQPQHF. The CDR3 DNA is TGTGCCAGTAGTTGGACACCATATAGCAATCAGCCCCAGCATTTT.

The J gene is TRBJ2-7, the V gene TRBV14; D remains ambiguous. Germline V lookup: CDR1 SGHDN, CDR2 FVKESK. This CDR3 has 13 residues. V gave up 0 bases and J gave up 6 bases, with 9 bases separating them. Here the CDR3 DNA reads TGTGCCAGCAGCCAAGATCTCGGGTTCGAGCAGTACGTC. It specifies CASSQDLGFEQYV.

Remarks on this clone: A much larger clone sits a single nucleotide away, making a read error possible. This chain uses TRBV6-5 with TRBJ1-1; D perhaps matches TRBD1 (5 bases). The CDR3 covers 14 residues. CDR1 and CDR2 (germline): MNHEY, SVGAGI. Trimming left V 4 bases short and J 0 bases short, with 9 bases between. The chain's CDR3 is CASSFRQMNTEAFF. The CDR3 DNA reads TGTGCCAGCAGTTTTCGACAGATGAACACTGAAGCTTTCTTT.

The chain is built from TRBV15 and TRBJ2-5, with a possible D match to TRBD2 (5 bases). The CDR3 consists of 14 residues. V lost 8 bases and J 2 bases, leaving 15 bases between the germline ends. CDR1 is LNHNV and CDR2 is YYDKDF in the germline V gene (reference sequence). CDR3 sequence reads: CATYNPGIQETQYF. The CDR3 DNA reads as TGTGCCACCTATAACCCGGGAATACAAGAGACCCAGTACTTC.

The chain uses TRBV30 and TRBJ1-2; TRBD1 aligns across 8 bases. The CDR3 totals 12 residues. The J segment lost 7 bases and the V segment lost 5 bases, leaving 6 bases of the junction unmatched. Germline CDR1 and CDR2: GTSNPN and SVGIG (reference sequence). For the CDR3, the DNA is TGTGCCTGGGACAGGGGCCTCTCTGGCTACACCTTC. This sequence encodes CAWDRGLSGYTF. Combining the CDR3 with reference TRBV30 and TRBJ1-2 gives the whole variable domain SQTIHQWPATLVQPVGSPLSLECTVEGTSNPNLYWYRQAAGRGLQLLFYSVGIGQISSEVPQNLSASRPQDRQFILSSKKLLLSDSGFYLCAWDRGLSGYTFGSGTRLTVV.

The V and J genes are TRBV10-3 and TRBJ1-1, with TRBD1 identical over 12 bases. The V gene end was trimmed by 11 bases and the J gene end by 5 bases; junction bases not matched to a gene: 12. Germline CDR1 and CDR2: ENHRY and SYGVKD. The CDR3 has 15 amino acids. Here the CDR3 reads CAVSPWDRGRTEAFF. As DNA, the CDR3 is TGTGCCGTTTCCCCTTGGGACAGGGGGCGAACTGAAGCTTTCTTT.